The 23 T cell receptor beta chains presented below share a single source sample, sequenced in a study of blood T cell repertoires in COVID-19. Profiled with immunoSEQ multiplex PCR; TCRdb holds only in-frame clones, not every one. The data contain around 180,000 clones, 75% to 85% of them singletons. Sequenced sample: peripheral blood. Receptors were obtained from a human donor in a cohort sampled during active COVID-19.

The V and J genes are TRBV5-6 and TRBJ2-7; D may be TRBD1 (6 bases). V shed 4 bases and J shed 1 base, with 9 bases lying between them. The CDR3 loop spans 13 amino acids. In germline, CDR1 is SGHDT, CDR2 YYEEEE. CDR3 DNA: TGTGCCAGCAGCAGCGGACAGTCCTACGAGCAGTACTTC. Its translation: CASSSGQSYEQYF.

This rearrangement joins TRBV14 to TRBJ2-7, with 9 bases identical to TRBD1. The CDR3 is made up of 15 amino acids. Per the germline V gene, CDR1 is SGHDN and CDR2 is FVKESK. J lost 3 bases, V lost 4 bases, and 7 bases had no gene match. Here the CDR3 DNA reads TGTGCCAGCAGCCTTGGGGGACAGGGCCTCTACGAGCAGTACTTC. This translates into CASSLGGQGLYEQYF.

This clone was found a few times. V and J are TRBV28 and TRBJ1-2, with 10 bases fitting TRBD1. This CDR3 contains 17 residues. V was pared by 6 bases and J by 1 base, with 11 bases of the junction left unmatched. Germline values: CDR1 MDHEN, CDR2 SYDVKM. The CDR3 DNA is TGTGCCAGCAGACAACCGGGACAGGGGCCTGATAACTATGGCTACACCTTC. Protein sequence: CASRQPGQGPDNYGYTF.

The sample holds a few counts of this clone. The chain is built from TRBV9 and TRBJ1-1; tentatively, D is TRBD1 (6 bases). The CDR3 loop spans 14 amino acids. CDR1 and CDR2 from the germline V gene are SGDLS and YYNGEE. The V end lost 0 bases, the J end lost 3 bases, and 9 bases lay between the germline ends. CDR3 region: CASSVGQGHTEAFF. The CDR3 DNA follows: TGTGCCAGCAGCGTAGGGCAGGGGCACACTGAAGCTTTCTTT.

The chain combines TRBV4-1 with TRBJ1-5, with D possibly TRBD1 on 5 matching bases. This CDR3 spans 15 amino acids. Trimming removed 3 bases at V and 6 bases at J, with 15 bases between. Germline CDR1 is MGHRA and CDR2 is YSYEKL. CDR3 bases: TGCGCCAGCAGCCAGGGGGGGGAAGTAGGTCAGCCCCAGCATTTT. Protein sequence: CASSQGGEVGQPQHF.

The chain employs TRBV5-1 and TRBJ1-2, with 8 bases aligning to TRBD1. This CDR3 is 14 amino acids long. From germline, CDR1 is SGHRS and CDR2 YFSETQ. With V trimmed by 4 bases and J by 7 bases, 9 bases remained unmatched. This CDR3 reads CASSLPGGEGGYTF. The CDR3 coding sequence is TGCGCCAGCAGCCTCCCAGGGGGCGAAGGTGGCTACACCTTC.

This chain's CDR3 is CASSLVTGANYGYTF. CDR3 DNA: TGTGCCAGCAGCTTAGTGACAGGGGCAAACTATGGCTACACCTTC. The V and J genes are TRBV7-8 and TRBJ1-2; 8 bases align to TRBD1. The germline CDR1 and CDR2 sequences are SGHVS and FQNEAQ. This CDR3 has 15 residues. J was trimmed by 2 bases and V by 1 base; bases with no gene match: 3.

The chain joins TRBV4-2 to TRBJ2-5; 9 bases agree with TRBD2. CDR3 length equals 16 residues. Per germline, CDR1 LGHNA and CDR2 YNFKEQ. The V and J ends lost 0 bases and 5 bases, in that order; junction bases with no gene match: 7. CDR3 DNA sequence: TGTGCCAGCAGCCAAGATCGGGGCGGGGGGGCGGAGACCCAGTACTTC. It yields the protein CASSQDRGGGAETQYF.

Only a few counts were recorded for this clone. In DNA, the CDR3 is TGTGCCAGCAGTTACACTAGGACTGGTCCCTACGAGCAGTACTTC. Its protein is CASSYTRTGPYEQYF. This chain connects TRBV6-5 to TRBJ2-7; a weak D match, TRBD2 (5 bases). Between the trimmed V and J ends, which lost 2 bases and 2 bases, there was a span of 13 bases. Germline lookup yields CDR1 MNHEY and CDR2 SVGAGI. CDR3 size: 15 residues.

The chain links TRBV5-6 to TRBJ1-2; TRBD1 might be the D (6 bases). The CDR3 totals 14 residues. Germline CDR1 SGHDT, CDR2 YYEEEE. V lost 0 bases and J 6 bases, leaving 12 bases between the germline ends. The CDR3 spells CASSLVQDRNGYTF. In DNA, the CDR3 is TGTGCCAGCAGCTTGGTGCAGGACAGAAATGGCTACACCTTC.

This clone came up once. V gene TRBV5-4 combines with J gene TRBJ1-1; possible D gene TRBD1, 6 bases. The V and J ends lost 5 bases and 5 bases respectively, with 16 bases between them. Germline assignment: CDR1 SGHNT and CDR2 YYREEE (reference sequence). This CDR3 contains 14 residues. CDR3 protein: CASSPRQGMTEAFF. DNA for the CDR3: TGTGCCAGCAGTCCCCGGCAGGGGATGACTGAAGCTTTCTTT.

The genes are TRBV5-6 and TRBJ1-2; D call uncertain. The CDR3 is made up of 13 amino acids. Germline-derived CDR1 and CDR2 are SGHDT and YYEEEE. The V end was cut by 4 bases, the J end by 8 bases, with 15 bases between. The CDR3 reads CASSPGLGEGYTF. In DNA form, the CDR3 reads TGTGCCAGCAGCCCCGGACTAGGAGAGGGCTACACCTTC.

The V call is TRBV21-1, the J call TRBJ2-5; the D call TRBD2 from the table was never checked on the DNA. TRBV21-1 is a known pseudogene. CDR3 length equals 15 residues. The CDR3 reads CASSKEGLAQEAQYF. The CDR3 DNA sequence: TGTGCCAGCAGCAAGGAAGGACTAGCCCAAGAGGCCCAGTACTTC.

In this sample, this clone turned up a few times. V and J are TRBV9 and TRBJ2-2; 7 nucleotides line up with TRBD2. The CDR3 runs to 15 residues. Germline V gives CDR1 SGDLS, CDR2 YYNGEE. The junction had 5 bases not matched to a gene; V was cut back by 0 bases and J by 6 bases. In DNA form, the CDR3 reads TGTGCCAGCAGCGTAGTGGGACTATCGGCCGGGGAGCTGTTTTTT. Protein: CASSVVGLSAGELFF.

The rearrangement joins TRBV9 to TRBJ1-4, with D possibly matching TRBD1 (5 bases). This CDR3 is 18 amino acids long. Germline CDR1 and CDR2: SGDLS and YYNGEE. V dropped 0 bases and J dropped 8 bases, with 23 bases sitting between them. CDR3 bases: TGTGCCAGCAGCGTAGGGCTTTTGATCGGGCAGGGAACGGAAAAACTGTTTTTT. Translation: CASSVGLLIGQGTEKLFF.

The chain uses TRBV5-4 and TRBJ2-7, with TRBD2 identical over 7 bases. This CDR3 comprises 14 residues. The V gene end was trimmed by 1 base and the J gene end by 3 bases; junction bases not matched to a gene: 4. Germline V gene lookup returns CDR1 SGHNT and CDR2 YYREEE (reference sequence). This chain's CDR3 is CASSLWGGGYEQYF. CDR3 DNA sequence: TGTGCCAGCAGCTTGTGGGGGGGTGGCTACGAGCAGTACTTC.

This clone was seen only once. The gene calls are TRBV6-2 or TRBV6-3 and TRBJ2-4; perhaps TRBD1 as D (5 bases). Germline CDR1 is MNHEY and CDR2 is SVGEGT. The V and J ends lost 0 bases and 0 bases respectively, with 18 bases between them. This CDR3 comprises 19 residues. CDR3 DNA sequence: TGTGCCAGCAGTTACTCGAAGGGGTTGGGGATGGTAGCCAAAAACATTCAGTACTTC. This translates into CASSYSKGLGMVAKNIQYF.

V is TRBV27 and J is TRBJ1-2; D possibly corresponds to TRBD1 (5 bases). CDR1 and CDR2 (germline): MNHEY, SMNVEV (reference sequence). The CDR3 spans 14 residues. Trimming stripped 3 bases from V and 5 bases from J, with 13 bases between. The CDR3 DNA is TGTGCCAGCAGTTTCTCCCAGGGCTGGTATGGCTACACCTTC. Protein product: CASSFSQGWYGYTF.

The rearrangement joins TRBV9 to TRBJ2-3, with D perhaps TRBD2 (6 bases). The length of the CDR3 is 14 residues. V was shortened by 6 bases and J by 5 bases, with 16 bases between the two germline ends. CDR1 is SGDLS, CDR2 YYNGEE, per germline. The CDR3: CASTSLTSVDTQYF. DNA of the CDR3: TGTGCCAGCACCTCCCTGACTAGTGTAGATACGCAGTATTTT.

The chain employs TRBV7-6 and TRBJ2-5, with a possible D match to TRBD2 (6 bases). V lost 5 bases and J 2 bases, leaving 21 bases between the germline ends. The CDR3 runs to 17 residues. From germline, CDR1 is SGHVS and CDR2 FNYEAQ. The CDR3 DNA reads TGTGCCAGCAGCGAAACGGCGGAGGGGTGGGTACAAGAGACCCAGTACTTC. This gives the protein CASSETAEGWVQETQYF.

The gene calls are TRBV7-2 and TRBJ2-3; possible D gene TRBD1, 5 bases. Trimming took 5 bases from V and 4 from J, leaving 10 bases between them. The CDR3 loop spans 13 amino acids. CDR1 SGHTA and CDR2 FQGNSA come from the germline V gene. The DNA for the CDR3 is TGTGCCAGCAGCAACTACAGGCCAGATACGCAGTATTTT. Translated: CASSNYRPDTQYF.

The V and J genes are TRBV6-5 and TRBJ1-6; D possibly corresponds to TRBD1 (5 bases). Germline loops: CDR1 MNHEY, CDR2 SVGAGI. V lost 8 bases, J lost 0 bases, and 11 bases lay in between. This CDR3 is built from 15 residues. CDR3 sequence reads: CASVIRASYNSPLHF. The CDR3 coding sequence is TGTGCCAGCGTGATCAGGGCCTCCTATAATTCACCCCTCCACTTT.

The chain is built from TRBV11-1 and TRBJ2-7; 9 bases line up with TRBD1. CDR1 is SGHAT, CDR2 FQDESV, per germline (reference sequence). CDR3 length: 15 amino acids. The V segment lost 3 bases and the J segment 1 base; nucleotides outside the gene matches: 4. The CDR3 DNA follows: TGTGCCAGCAGCTTCACCGGGACAGGGTCCTACGAGCAGTACTTC. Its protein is CASSFTGTGSYEQYF.